These T cell receptor beta chains were read from a single sample in a study of T-cell memory formation after mild COVID-19. TCRdb re-called the 5' RACE reads through MiXCR, storing one row per CDR3 protein. The data contain tens of thousands of distinct CDR3 sequences, about 15% of them singletons. Sequenced sample: PBMCs or a T cell subset sorted from them (not recorded which). The receptors stem from a man aged 18 to 35 who had mild COVID-19 (a few samples of this study predate the infection). Cell type and time point are not known. Both conserved end residues are part of each CDR3. Expanded clones are given a class, and other clones once, few, many or no size at all.

>TRBJ2-2|TRBV20-1|NA
CSARKRDAGELFF
>TRBJ2-2|TRBV19|NA
CASSHFGQGDTGELFF
>TRBJ2-3|TRBV5-1|NA
CASSDQRDTQYF
>TRBJ2-7|TRBV6-5|many
CASSGLGRRTPYEQYF
>TRBJ2-6|TRBV7-8|few
CASSTVSGANVLTF
>TRBJ2-4|TRBV27|NA
CASSSLAKNIQYF
>TRBJ2-5|TRBV25-1|few
CASSGEETQYF
>TRBJ2-1|TRBV29-1|NA
CSVEGSPETYNEQFF
>TRBJ2-1|TRBV28|NA
CASSFRTRTNEQFF
>TRBJ1-2|TRBV30|NA
CASPGQEWDGYTF
>TRBJ1-5|TRBV6-2/TRBV6-3|many
CASRGYSNQPQHF
>TRBJ2-5|TRBV6-6|few
CASRPQGYDQYF
>TRBJ2-5|TRBV7-6|NA
CASSPHWRQETQYF
>TRBJ2-3|TRBV7-9|NA
CASRDSKSTDTQYF
>TRBJ2-1|TRBV15|NA
CATSSEPADNEQFF
>TRBJ1-2|TRBV9|NA
CASSEDGNYGYTF
>TRBJ2-7|TRBV29-1|many
CSVEGRTSGGTEGYEQYF
>TRBJ2-6|TRBV7-9|NA
CASSYNAAGAAGANVLTF
>TRBJ2-3|TRBV7-9|NA
CASSRTVVSTDTQYF
>TRBJ2-1|TRBV27|few
CASSLGGGAPYNEQFF
>TRBJ2-7|TRBV9|few
CASSEDRDHEQYF
>TRBJ2-1|TRBV9|few
CASARGRTGAHEQFF
>TRBJ2-5|TRBV12-5|few
CASGFSGGHMYQETQYF
>TRBJ2-2|TRBV5-1|few
CASSLLGGTGELFF
>TRBJ2-5|TRBV12-3/TRBV12-4|few
CASNTGGAVETQYF
>TRBJ2-3|TRBV2|NA
CASSGTRNTDTQYF
>TRBJ2-2|TRBV6-2/TRBV6-3|few
CASSLRTGNTGELFF
>TRBJ1-4|TRBV6-5|NA
CASSYTKTRMDRDEKLFF
>TRBJ1-1|TRBV5-1|few
CASSLSPKSNTEAFF
>TRBJ2-2|TRBV12-3/TRBV12-4|few
CASSGQGPTGELFF
>TRBJ2-1|TRBV13|few
CASSSTGVGNEQFF
>TRBJ2-1|TRBV2|few
CASRRQEAYNEQFF
>TRBJ2-1|TRBV12-3/TRBV12-4|few
CASSPSGPYNEQFF
>TRBJ2-6|TRBV27|NA
CASSSIGGSGANVLTF
>TRBJ2-2|TRBV6-5|few
CASSGAGAGELFF
>TRBJ1-5|TRBV7-6|NA
CASSQGETAYSNQPQHF
>TRBJ2-2|TRBV4-1|few
CASSQDQGPGELFF
>TRBJ2-1|TRBV7-3|few
CASSLGGQGYNEQFF
>TRBJ2-7|TRBV7-9|many
CASSQTAYEQYF
>TRBJ2-1|TRBV3-1|NA
CASSQEAGYNEQFF
>TRBJ2-3|TRBV10-3|NA
CAISEGTSGVDTQYF
>TRBJ1-4|TRBV20-1|few
CSARLAVDEKLFF
>TRBJ2-2|TRBV3-1|NA
CASEGGLDTGELFF
>TRBJ2-5|TRBV10-2|NA
CASSESWGSGETQYF
>TRBJ2-3|TRBV2|few
CASNSFTSGGTDTQYF
>TRBJ1-1|TRBV7-6|few
CASSYVGGRDEAFF